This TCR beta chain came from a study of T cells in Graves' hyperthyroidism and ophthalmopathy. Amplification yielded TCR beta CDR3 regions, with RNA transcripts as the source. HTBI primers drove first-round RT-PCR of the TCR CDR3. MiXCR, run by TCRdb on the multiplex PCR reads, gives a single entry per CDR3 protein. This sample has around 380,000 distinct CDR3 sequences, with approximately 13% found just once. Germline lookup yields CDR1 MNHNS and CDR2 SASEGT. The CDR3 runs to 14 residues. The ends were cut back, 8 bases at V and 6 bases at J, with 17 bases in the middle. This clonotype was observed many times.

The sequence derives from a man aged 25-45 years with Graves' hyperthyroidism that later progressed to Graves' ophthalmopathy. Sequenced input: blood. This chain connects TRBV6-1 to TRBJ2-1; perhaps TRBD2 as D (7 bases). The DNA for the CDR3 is TGTGCCAGCCGAGGGGGGGGGATGATCAATGAGCAGTTCTTC. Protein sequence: CASRGGGMINEQFF.